These 14 T cell receptor beta chains share one sample of origin, sequenced in a study of response to subunit inactivated influenza vaccine. TCRdb reprocessed the RT-PCR reads via MiXCR and lists one record per CDR3 protein. The sample includes approximately 480,000 distinct CDR3 sequences, approximately 11% seen only once; the top ten take about an eighth. This specimen consisted of PBMCs from blood, obtained 35 to 45 days after vaccination. The receptors were gathered from a man between 50 and 59 years old who received an inactivated influenza vaccine.

The V gene is TRBV4-3, the J gene TRBJ2-1; D may correspond to TRBD1 or TRBD2 (6 bases each). The germline CDR1 and CDR2 sequences are LGHNA and YSLEER. This CDR3 is built from 15 residues. The germline V and J ends were trimmed by 0 bases and 7 bases, with 13 bases remaining between them. The CDR3 nucleotides are TGCGCCAGCAGCCAAGAGGTCGGAGGGGGAAATGAGCAGTTCTTC. Protein: CASSQEVGGGNEQFF.

This clonotype showed up many times. V gene TRBV5-4 combines with J gene TRBJ2-1, with 13 bases matching TRBD2. Germline loops: CDR1 SGHNT, CDR2 YYREEE (reference sequence). The V segment lost 0 bases and the J segment 0 bases; nucleotides outside the gene matches: 9. The CDR3 totals 20 residues. Here the CDR3 DNA reads TGTGCCAGCAGCTTGGTTATCGGGACTAGCGGGACCAGCTCCTACAATGAGCAGTTCTTC. Amino acids: CASSLVIGTSGTSSYNEQFF.

The chain has TRBV24-1 and TRBJ2-1; D remains ambiguous. V lost 5 bases, J lost 4 bases, and 11 bases lay in between. From germline, CDR1 is KGHDR and CDR2 SFDVKD. This CDR3 is 14 amino acids long. In DNA, the CDR3 is TGTGCCACCAGTGGGGTCGGGCCATACAATGAGCAGTTCTTC. Its protein product is CATSGVGPYNEQFF.

This clonotype has just a few counts. The chain has TRBV3-1 and TRBJ2-1; TRBD2 aligns across 11 bases. Germline trimming cut 4 bases from V and 4 bases from J; bases unmatched to any gene: 9. This CDR3 contains 17 residues. Germline V lookup: CDR1 LGHDT, CDR2 YNNKEL (reference sequence). DNA of the CDR3: TGTGCCAGCAGCCCAAAAACCGGGACTAGCGGATACAATGAGCAGTTCTTC. Translated, it gives CASSPKTGTSGYNEQFF.

In DNA, the CDR3 is TGTGCCAGCAGCTTTTGGCAGGCGGACTACGAGCAGTACTTC. This translates into CASSFWQADYEQYF. The rearrangement joins TRBV7-9 to TRBJ2-7; no clear D. This CDR3 contains 14 residues. V gave up 3 bases and J gave up 3 bases, with 12 bases separating them. Germline CDR1 is SEHNR and CDR2 is FQNEAQ (reference sequence).

The V and J genes are TRBV12-3 or TRBV12-4 and TRBJ1-1; D ambiguous. V lost 5 bases and J lost 6, with 13 bases in between. CDR3 length equals 13 residues. CDR3 in amino acids: CASSPNINAEAFF. CDR3 in DNA: TGTGCCAGCAGTCCGAACATAAACGCTGAAGCTTTCTTT.

This clonotype has at least ten counts. V gene TRBV12-3 or TRBV12-4 combines with J gene TRBJ2-1; 10 positions agree with TRBD1. The CDR3 runs to 15 residues. V gave up 4 bases and J gave up 7 bases; unmatched junction bases: 7. The CDR3 loop reads CASSSWRTGGNEQFF. CDR3 nucleotides: TGTGCCAGCAGTTCTTGGCGGACAGGGGGAAATGAGCAGTTCTTC.

The chain employs TRBV20-1 and TRBJ1-4; the D gene is possibly TRBD1 (5 bases). There are 12 residues in the CDR3. Trimming removed 5 bases at V and 4 bases at J, with 8 bases between. CDR1 is DFQATT and CDR2 is SNEGSKA in the germline V gene (reference sequence). For the CDR3, the DNA is TGCAGTGCTGGGGACTATAATGAAAAACTGTTTTTT. The encoded protein is CSAGDYNEKLFF.

The chain combines TRBV7-2 with TRBJ2-1, with a weak D call TRBD2 (7 bases). The CDR3 is 16 amino acids. The V end was cut by 5 bases, the J end by 8 bases, with 22 bases between. Germline V gives CDR1 SGHTA, CDR2 FQGNSA. The CDR3 DNA follows: TGTGCCAGCAGCCGAGATGGGGGGGGCCGGCTCTATGAGCAGTTCTTC. As protein: CASSRDGGGRLYEQFF.

The chain couples TRBV6-5 to TRBJ1-2; tentative D call: TRBD1 (5 bases). Trimming stripped 0 bases from V and 3 bases from J, with 20 bases between. CDR1 MNHEY and CDR2 SVGAGI come from the germline V gene. CDR3 length: 18 residues. The CDR3: CASSYSATATTAYYGYTF. CDR3 coding DNA: TGTGCCAGCAGTTACTCTGCGACAGCGACCACAGCTTACTATGGCTACACCTTC.

In its sample, this clonotype was seen a few times. V gene TRBV29-1 combines with J gene TRBJ2-5; 7 nucleotides line up with TRBD1. The CDR3 covers 13 residues. V was clipped by 3 bases and J by 7 bases; unmatched bases: 8. Per the germline V gene, CDR1 is SQVTM and CDR2 is ANQGSEA. CDR3 region: CSVDGDRAPTQYF. The CDR3 DNA reads as TGCAGCGTTGACGGAGACAGGGCCCCGACCCAGTACTTC. The full variable domain, its missing parts supplied by reference TRBV29-1 and TRBJ2-5, is SAVISQKPSRDICQRGTSLTIQCQVDSQVTMMFWYRQQPGQSLTLIATANQGSEATYESGFVIDKFPISRPNLTFSTLTVSNMSPEDSSIYLCSVDGDRAPTQYFGPGTRLLVL.

This clonotype has more than one count but fewer than ten. This chain links TRBV4-2 with TRBJ1-3; the D gene is possibly TRBD1 (5 bases). CDR3 size: 16 residues. Deletions cut 1 base from V and 0 bases from J, with 10 bases between. CDR1 LGHNA and CDR2 YNFKEQ come from the germline V gene. This CDR3 is CASSQVGVTSGNTIYF. CDR3 nucleotides: TGTGCCAGCAGCCAAGTAGGGGTTACCTCTGGAAACACCATATATTTT.

In its sample, this clonotype was seen a few times. The V gene is TRBV6-1, the J gene TRBJ2-7; maybe TRBD2 (6 bases). Germline loops: CDR1 MNHNS, CDR2 SASEGT. V dropped 6 bases and J dropped 6 bases, with 15 bases sitting between them. The CDR3 covers 13 residues. In DNA, the CDR3 is TGTGCCAGCAGGGTCTTGGGGGGACCCGAGCAGTACTTC. Protein: CASRVLGGPEQYF.

The sample holds a few counts of this clonotype. The V and J genes are TRBV20-1 and TRBJ2-7; D gene uncertain. The germline V gene has CDR1 DFQATT and CDR2 SNEGSKA (reference sequence). The V end was cut by 5 bases, the J end by 5 bases, with 19 bases between. This CDR3 has 14 amino acids. The CDR3 DNA is TGCAGTGCTCAAAAGCCGGGCGTCCCTCACGAGCAGTACTTC. Translating gives CSAQKPGVPHEQYF.